This T cell receptor beta chain was identified during a study of CXCR3-negative and CXCR3-positive naive CD8 T cells. Whole-study results and caveats: The study found more hydrophobic TRB CDR3s in CXCR3-positive naive cells than in CXCR3-negative naive cells.

As for this clonotype: The antigen remains unidentified.

Via 5' RACE with UMI labels, TRB cDNA libraries were prepared. Reanalyzing the 5' RACE reads, TCRdb keeps one entry per CDR3 protein, without DNA. Its listing shows some 140,000 distinct CDR3 sequences. CDR3 length: 13 amino acids. In germline, CDR1 is SGHVS, CDR2 FNYEAQ. Sequencing input: naive CXCR3+ CD8+ T cells from blood. Subset in this sample: CD45RO-CCR7+CD27+CD95- naive CD8+ T cells expressing CXCR3 (TNR3+). This rearrangement joins TRBV7-6 to TRBJ1-5; TCRdb's D call, TRBD1, is unchecked because there is no DNA. The source is a human donor in good health. Some clones in this sample may be carry-over from other donors' samples. This CDR3 reads CASSRGSNQPQHF.